This TCR beta chain emerged from a study of early T cells in non-severe SARS-CoV-2 infection. About the study: Sequencing input comprised bulk RNA from unsorted whole blood; chain pairing was not available. Study-level points and caveats: Anti-spike CD8 responses were favored by VDJdb matching, which missed private and CD4 specificities.

On this clonotype: What it recognizes is unknown.

Attached unique molecular identifiers marked individual cDNA molecules. One entry per CDR3 protein results from TCRdb running MiXCR on the 5' RACE reads. The sample yields some 67,000 distinct CDR3 sequences, less than 12% seen once. V shed 5 bases, J shed 4 bases, and the junction held 6 bases outside the gene matches. The CDR3 is 14 amino acids. Germline loops: CDR1 SGHTA, CDR2 FQGNSA. Sequences were derived from whole blood, sampled at baseline. V usage is TRBV7-2 and J usage is TRBJ1-1; 8 bases are shared with TRBD1. The receptor comes from an adult who was a healthcare worker with PCR-confirmed SARS-CoV-2 infection or an uninfected control (not recorded which). Here the CDR3 reads CASSQDRERTEAFF. The CDR3 DNA is TGTGCCAGCAGCCAGGACAGGGAGCGCACTGAAGCTTTCTTT. Drawing the rest from reference TRBV7-2 and TRBJ1-1, the complete variable domain is GAGVSQSPSNKVTEKGKDVELRCDPISGHTALYWYRQSLGQGLEFLIYFQGNSAPDKSGLPSDRFSAERTGGSVSTLTIQRTQQEDSAVYLCASSQDRERTEAFFGQGTRLTVV.